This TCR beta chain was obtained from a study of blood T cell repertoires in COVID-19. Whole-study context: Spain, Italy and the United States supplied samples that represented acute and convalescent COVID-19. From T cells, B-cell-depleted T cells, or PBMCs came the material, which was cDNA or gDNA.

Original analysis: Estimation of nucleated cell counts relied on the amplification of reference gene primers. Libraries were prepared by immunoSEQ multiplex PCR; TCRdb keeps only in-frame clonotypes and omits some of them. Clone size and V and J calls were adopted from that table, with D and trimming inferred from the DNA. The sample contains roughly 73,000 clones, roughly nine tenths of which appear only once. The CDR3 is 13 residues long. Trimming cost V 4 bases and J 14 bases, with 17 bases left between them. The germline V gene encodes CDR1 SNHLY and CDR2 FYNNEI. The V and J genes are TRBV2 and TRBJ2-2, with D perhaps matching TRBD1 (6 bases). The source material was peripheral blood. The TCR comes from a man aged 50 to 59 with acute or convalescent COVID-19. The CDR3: CASSGGLLRVLFF. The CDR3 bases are TGTGCCAGCAGTGGGGGGCTCCTTCGGGTTCTGTTTTTT.